This note documents a single TCR beta chain sequence. What it binds is unknown. The 5'RACE method, run with constant-segment primers, produced TCR alpha and TCR beta cDNA libraries (carrying sample barcodes and UMIs). TCRdb processed the 5' RACE reads anew with MiXCR; each CDR3 protein has one entry. The sample includes about 110,000 distinct CDR3 sequences, roughly 12% of them seen just once. Germline values: CDR1 SEHNR, CDR2 FQNEAQ (reference sequence). With 5 bases clipped from V and 5 bases from J, the junction kept 8 bases outside the gene matches. This CDR3 has 16 amino acids. This record belongs to a study of T-cell memory formation after mild COVID-19. Whole-study context: Among the donors, TCR clusters were largely specific to each donor.

General study findings and limits: Clones contracting day 15 to 85 were balanced CD4/CD8; later expanders leaned CD4+. Several responding clones turned up in pre-infection memory, indicating that cross-reactive memory may have taken part.

This receptor was obtained from an adult woman who had mild COVID-19 (a few samples of this study predate the infection). Cell type and time point are not known. The sample taken for sequencing was PBMCs or a T cell subset sorted from them (not recorded which). The chain employs TRBV7-9 and TRBJ2-1, with 11 bases identical to TRBD2. DNA for the CDR3: TGTGCCAGCAGCGTTCCTAGCGGGGGGACACACAATGAGCAGTTCTTC. It specifies CASSVPSGGTHNEQFF.